This entry describes one T cell receptor (beta chain). What it recognizes is unknown. The CDR3 covers 18 residues. Trimming removed 0 bases from V and 2 bases from J, with 15 bases in between. CDR1 is SGHRS and CDR2 is YFSETQ in the germline V gene. The data are from a study of T-cell reconstitution after alpha-beta-depleted transplantation in children. It was with unique molecular identifiers that the TCRbeta library was prepared. In TCRdb, the PCR reads were re-called with MiXCR into one record per CDR3 protein. The sample carries hundreds of thousands of distinct CDR3 sequences, roughly 13% recorded once. Regarding the study as a whole: Fresh T-cell production supplied most of the T-cell counts and diversity seen one year after transplant. After transplant, at about two months, alpha-beta T cells were reportedly derived from several hundred expanded graft clones.

This chain uses TRBV5-1 with TRBJ2-6; D is ambiguous. The receptor comes from a girl aged 2 to 9 with congenital amegakaryocytic thrombocytopenia, due to receive a stem cell transplant. The specimen was PBMCs, collected before TCRalphabeta/CD19-depleted stem cell transplant. The CDR3 is CASSLGNIIGTGANVLTF. DNA of the CDR3: TGCGCCAGCAGCTTGGGTAATATAATAGGTACTGGGGCCAACGTCCTGACTTTC.